These 24 T cell receptor beta chains were sequenced from one sample in a study of T-cell memory formation after mild COVID-19. TCRdb itself ran the 5' RACE reads through MiXCR, one entry per CDR3 protein. The sample contains about 270,000 distinct CDR3 sequences, about a sixth of which appear only once. The sequenced sample consisted of PBMCs or a T cell subset sorted from them (not recorded which). These receptors were taken from a man in his late teens or twenties who had mild COVID-19 (a few samples of this study predate the infection). Cell type and time point are not known.

V gene TRBV5-1 combines with J gene TRBJ1-1; D might be TRBD1 (6 bases). CDR1 and CDR2 from the germline V gene are SGHRS and YFSETQ. Trimming removed 0 bases at V and 7 bases at J, with 19 bases between. The CDR3 is made up of 16 amino acids. The CDR3 reads CASSLEVRAGEGEAFF. The CDR3 DNA sequence: TGCGCCAGCAGCTTGGAAGTCCGGGCAGGGGAAGGTGAAGCTTTCTTT.

The rearrangement links TRBV20-1 to TRBJ2-5, with 7 bases matching TRBD1. Germline CDR1 reads DFQATT; CDR2 reads SNEGSKA (reference sequence). The CDR3 loop spans 14 amino acids. With V trimmed by 0 bases and J by 3 bases, 4 bases remained unmatched. The CDR3 DNA reads as TGCAGTGCTAGAGATGGCAGGGGGAAAGAGACCCAGTACTTC. The encoded protein is CSARDGRGKETQYF.

The CDR3 nucleotides are TGTGCCAGCAGCCTCCTGCTAGCGGGGATACAAGAGACCCAGTACTTC. Translation: CASSLLLAGIQETQYF. This chain joins TRBV7-6 and TRBJ2-5, with TRBD2 matching 9 bases. Germline V gene sequence: CDR1 SGHVS, CDR2 FNYEAQ. After removal of 5 bases from V and 2 bases from J, the junction contained 9 bases not matched to a gene. This CDR3 comprises 16 residues.

This clonotype was seen ten or more times. V is TRBV4-3 and J is TRBJ1-6; tentative D call: TRBD1 (5 bases). V was cut by 0 bases and J by 7 bases, with 7 bases left in between. This CDR3 is built from 14 residues. Germline lookup yields CDR1 LGHNA and CDR2 YSLEER. The CDR3 sequence: CASSQDGGNSPLHF. The CDR3 bases are TGCGCCAGCAGCCAAGATGGGGGGAATTCACCCCTCCACTTT.

This clonotype was detected a few times. V is TRBV6-5 and J is TRBJ1-6; D is ambiguous. The CDR3 runs 13 residues. Per germline, CDR1 MNHEY and CDR2 SVGAGI. V lost 6 bases to trimming and J lost 8 bases, with 11 bases between them. As DNA, the CDR3 is TGTGCCAGCAGCCTTCATATGGATTCACCCCTCCACTTT. Amino acid sequence: CASSLHMDSPLHF.

This clonotype was found a few times. The rearrangement joins TRBV7-6 to TRBJ2-3; 7 bases agree with TRBD1. Trimming at V came to 5 bases and at J to 2 bases, leaving 13 bases not matched to a gene. This CDR3 contains 17 residues. Germline values: CDR1 SGHVS, CDR2 FNYEAQ. CDR3 sequence (DNA): TGTGCCAGCAGCACCCGGACAGGACCCCCATCCACAGATACGCAGTATTTT. It translates to CASSTRTGPPSTDTQYF.

This chain joins TRBV25-1 and TRBJ2-5; 7 bases are shared with TRBD2. This CDR3 contains 15 residues. CDR1 is MGHDK, CDR2 SYGVNS, per germline. The V segment lost 2 bases and the J segment 5 bases; nucleotides outside the gene matches: 8. Here the CDR3 reads CASSEGVGEGETQYF. CDR3 DNA: TGTGCCAGCAGTGAAGGCGTAGGGGAGGGGGAGACCCAGTACTTC.

This clonotype turned up a few times. This chain connects TRBV5-1 to TRBJ2-7; a possible D gene is TRBD1 (5 bases). CDR3 length: 14 amino acids. Deletions cut 4 bases from V and 3 bases from J, with 14 bases between. Germline V gene data show CDR1 as SGHRS and CDR2 as YFSETQ. CDR3 coding DNA: TGCGCCAGCAGCCCAGCGACCGACAGCTACGAGCAGTACTTC. Protein product: CASSPATDSYEQYF.

The genes are TRBV20-1 and TRBJ2-1; 7 bases line up with TRBD1. Germline lookup yields CDR1 DFQATT and CDR2 SNEGSKA (reference sequence). Trimming took 0 bases from V and 9 from J; bases not matched to a gene: 11. CDR3 length equals 15 residues. Here the CDR3 reads CSARDAAGGRGEQFF. DNA for the CDR3: TGCAGTGCTAGAGATGCGGCAGGGGGAAGGGGTGAGCAGTTCTTC.

Only a few counts were recorded for this clonotype. This chain joins TRBV3-1 and TRBJ1-2; 12 nucleotides agree with TRBD1. The CDR3 runs 13 residues. CDR1 is LGHDT, CDR2 YNNKEL, per germline (reference sequence). V lost 4 bases, J lost 9 bases, and 3 bases stayed unmatched. The CDR3 is CASSLGTGGSYTF. The CDR3 DNA reads as TGTGCCAGCAGCCTGGGGACAGGGGGCAGCTACACCTTC. Complete variable domain (other parts from reference TRBV3-1 and TRBJ1-2): DTAVSQTPKYLVTQMGNDKSIKCEQNLGHDTMYWYKQDSKKFLKIMFSYNNKELIINETVPNRFSPKSPDKAHLNLHINSLELGDSAVYFCASSLGTGGSYTFGSGTRLTVV.

This clonotype occurred a few times. The J gene is TRBJ2-7, the V gene TRBV27, with TRBD1 matching over 10 bases. The CDR3 length is 15 residues. The germline CDR1 and CDR2 sequences are MNHEY and SMNVEV (reference sequence). V was pared by 9 bases and J by 7 bases, with 15 bases of the junction left unmatched. The CDR3 loop is CARATFRQGAREQYV. DNA for the CDR3: TGTGCCAGAGCTACCTTTCGACAGGGGGCCCGGGAGCAGTACGTC.

V usage is TRBV4-3 and J usage is TRBJ2-3, with 8 bases aligning to TRBD2. From germline, CDR1 is LGHNA and CDR2 YSLEER. J gave up 8 bases and V 0 bases, and 13 bases lay outside the gene matches. The CDR3 covers 17 residues. CDR3 sequence reads: CASSQDRASGQTGTQYF. CDR3 coding DNA: TGCGCCAGCAGCCAAGATCGGGCTAGCGGGCAGACGGGTACGCAGTATTTT.

This clonotype has a handful of counts. CDR3 nucleotide sequence: TGTGCCAGCAGCTTGCATCGGGCGAGGGAAGCTTTCTTT. This translates into CASSLHRAREAFF. This chain joins TRBV5-6 and TRBJ1-1; D is unresolved. CDR1 and CDR2 (germline): SGHDT, YYEEEE. V was clipped by 1 base and J by 8 bases, with 12 bases between them. The CDR3 is 13 residues long.

This clonotype was seen a handful of times. The rearrangement links TRBV6-5 to TRBJ2-1; maybe TRBD2 (7 bases). CDR3 length equals 16 residues. V lost 6 bases to trimming and J lost 6 bases, with 21 bases between them. CDR1 is MNHEY and CDR2 is SVGAGI in the germline V gene. The CDR3 here is CASSPRGLRLSNEQFF. The CDR3 DNA sequence: TGTGCCAGCAGCCCCAGGGGACTACGCCTATCCAATGAGCAGTTCTTC.

The V gene is TRBV12-3 or TRBV12-4, the J gene TRBJ1-1, with D uncertain. CDR3 length equals 15 residues. V gave up 1 base and J gave up 0 bases, with 9 bases separating them. The CDR3 nucleotides are TGTGCCAGCAGTTTAGGGGAGGGCATGAACACTGAAGCTTTCTTT. Its translation: CASSLGEGMNTEAFF.

The rearrangement joins TRBV10-3 to TRBJ1-2; 10 nucleotides match TRBD1. CDR3 length: 14 amino acids. Germline CDR1 is ENHRY and CDR2 is SYGVKD. V was pared by 7 bases and J by 2 bases, with 4 bases of the junction left unmatched. CDR3 sequence (DNA): TGTGCCATCACTTGGGACAGGGGAAACTATGGCTACACCTTC. Translation gives CAITWDRGNYGYTF.

The chain combines TRBV7-9 with TRBJ1-1, with TRBD1 as a possible D gene (6 bases). This CDR3 comprises 15 residues. Germline-derived CDR1 and CDR2 are SEHNR and FQNEAQ (reference sequence). V lost 4 bases and J lost 3, with 15 bases in between. For the CDR3, the DNA is TGTGCCAGCAGCTATCACAGGGATGTGGACACTGAAGCTTTCTTT. Its translation: CASSYHRDVDTEAFF. The whole variable domain, filled in from reference TRBV7-9 and TRBJ1-1, reads DTGVSQNPRHKITKRGQNVTFRCDPISEHNRLYWYRQTLGQGPEFLTYFQNEAQLEKSRLLSDRFSAERPKGSFSTLEIQRTEQGDSAMYLCASSYHRDVDTEAFFGQGTRLTVV.

This chain connects TRBV7-6 to TRBJ2-5; TRBD2 is a possible D gene (5 bases). This CDR3 contains 18 residues. Germline assignment: CDR1 SGHVS and CDR2 FNYEAQ. Trimming removed 5 bases from V and 0 bases from J, with 22 bases in between. CDR3 nucleotides: TGTGCCAGCAGCGGGCCCGCCGGTGGCGGACTTTACCAAGAGACCCAGTACTTC. Protein product: CASSGPAGGGLYQETQYF.

This clonotype was counted between two and nine times. The chain uses TRBV4-1 and TRBJ1-5; D is unresolved. The germline V and J ends were trimmed by 5 bases and 7 bases, with 15 bases remaining between them. This CDR3 has 14 amino acids. Germline CDR1 is MGHRA and CDR2 is YSYEKL. In DNA, the CDR3 is TGCGCCAGCAGCGGCCGTCAATCGGGCCAGCCCCAGCATTTT. It is translated as CASSGRQSGQPQHF.

The V call is TRBV27, the J call TRBJ2-7; D is ambiguous. The CDR3 runs to 14 residues. Trimming left V 2 bases short and J 3 bases short, with 11 bases between. The germline CDR1 and CDR2 sequences are MNHEY and SMNVEV (reference sequence). The CDR3 DNA reads TGTGCCAGCAGTTTACGCAGGTTCTACTACGAGCAGTACTTC. Protein product: CASSLRRFYYEQYF.

This clonotype has at least ten counts. This chain links TRBV20-1 with TRBJ2-7; 13 bases agree with TRBD2. CDR3 length: 16 amino acids. J was trimmed by 0 bases and V by 5 bases; bases with no gene match: 7. Germline V gene lookup returns CDR1 DFQATT and CDR2 SNEGSKA (reference sequence). The CDR3 protein is CSAGGTSGKSSYEQYV. CDR3 sequence (DNA): TGCAGTGCTGGCGGGACTAGCGGGAAGAGCTCCTACGAGCAGTACGTC.

The V and J genes are TRBV6-5 and TRBJ1-4; a possible D gene is TRBD1 (5 bases). Germline CDR1 MNHEY, CDR2 SVGAGI. The CDR3 spans 14 residues. V was shortened by 3 bases and J by 8 bases, with 13 bases between the two germline ends. CDR3 bases: TGTGCCAGCAGTTATTTCACTTCAGGGGAAAAACTGTTTTTT. Its translation is CASSYFTSGEKLFF.

The chain is built from TRBV5-1 and TRBJ2-1, with D hard to call. The V and J ends lost 4 bases and 2 bases respectively, with 10 bases between them. This CDR3 is built from 14 residues. Per germline, CDR1 SGHRS and CDR2 YFSETQ. CDR3 nucleotide sequence: TGCGCCAGCAGCCCGATGCATCCCTACAATGAGCAGTTCTTC. It specifies CASSPMHPYNEQFF.

There are a few counts of this clonotype. This chain connects TRBV20-1 to TRBJ2-1, with 8 positions matching TRBD1. This CDR3 is built from 14 residues. Germline-derived CDR1 and CDR2 are DFQATT and SNEGSKA (reference sequence). V was pared by 6 bases and J by 9 bases, with 13 bases of the junction left unmatched. For the CDR3, the DNA is TGCAGTGCCCGTTTGGACAGGGCTCAGGGTGAGCAGTTCTTC. Translation: CSARLDRAQGEQFF.